This TCR beta chain was sequenced in a study of cytomegalovirus exposure and HLA in healthy donors. PCR was performed using 60 Vbeta and 13 Jbeta primers. Assay used: immunoSEQ multiplex PCR; TCRdb lists only in-frame clones, some missing. The sample carries under 200,000 clones, almost 85% recorded once. With V trimmed by 3 bases and J by 4 bases, 2 bases remained unmatched. Looked up from germline, CDR1 is SGHNT and CDR2 is YYREEE (reference sequence). The CDR3 has 15 residues. This TCR derives from a boy younger than 18 in good health and CMV-seronegative. Source material: PBMCs. The V and J genes are TRBV5-4 and TRBJ2-1; 12 bases match TRBD2. CDR3 sequence reads: CASSYTSGGYNEQFF. For the CDR3, the DNA is TGTGCCAGCAGCTATACTAGCGGGGGGTACAATGAGCAGTTCTTC.